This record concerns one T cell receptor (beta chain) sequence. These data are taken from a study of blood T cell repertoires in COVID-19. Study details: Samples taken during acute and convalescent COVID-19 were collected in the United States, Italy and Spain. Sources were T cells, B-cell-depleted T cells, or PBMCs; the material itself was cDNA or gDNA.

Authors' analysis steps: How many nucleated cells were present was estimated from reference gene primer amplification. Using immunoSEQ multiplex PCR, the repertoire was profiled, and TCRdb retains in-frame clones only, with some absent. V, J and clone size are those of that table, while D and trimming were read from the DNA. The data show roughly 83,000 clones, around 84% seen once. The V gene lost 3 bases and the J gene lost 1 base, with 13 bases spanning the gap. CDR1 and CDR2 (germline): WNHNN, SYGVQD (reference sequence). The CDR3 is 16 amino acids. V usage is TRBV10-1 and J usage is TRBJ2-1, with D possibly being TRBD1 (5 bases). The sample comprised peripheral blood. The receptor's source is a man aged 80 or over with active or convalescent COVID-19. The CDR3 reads CASSDSLTVSYNEQFF. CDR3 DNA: TGCGCCAGCAGTGATTCCTTGACAGTTTCCTACAATGAGCAGTTCTTC.